This T cell receptor (beta chain) originates from a study of CD8 T cells in Susac syndrome. J lost 2 bases, V lost 8 bases, and 6 bases had no gene match. Germline values: CDR1 LNHNV, CDR2 YYDKDF (reference sequence). The CDR3 has 17 residues. Roughly 0.45 to 1 ug RNA was reverse transcribed with random hexamers. TCRdb ran MiXCR on the immunoSEQ multiplex PCR reads and lists one entry per CDR3 protein. The profile shows around 71,000 distinct CDR3 sequences, nearly 96% of them singletons. The rearrangement joins TRBV15 to TRBJ2-1, with TRBD2 matching over 16 bases. Source material: CD4+ T cells from PBMCs. The sequence derives from a human donor with multiple sclerosis. CDR3 coding DNA: TGTGCCACCCACGGGGGACTAGCGGGGGGGCCCTACAATGAGCAGTTCTTC. Its translation is CATHGGLAGGPYNEQFF. The whole variable domain, remainder taken from reference TRBV15 and TRBJ2-1, is DAMVIQNPRYQVTQFGKPVTLSCSQTLNHNVMYWYQQKSSQAPKLLFHYYDKDFNNEADTPDNFQSRRPNTSFCFLDIRSPGLGDTAMYLCATHGGLAGGPYNEQFFGPGTRLTVL.